This T cell receptor beta chain was captured in a study of TIL therapy for anti-PD-1-resistant metastatic lung cancer. Background on the study: Most patients had lung adenocarcinoma.

This was the immunoSEQ v3 assay. Each library reached 2 million or so read pairs, or roughly 5-6.5 million at deep level. Measured with immunoSEQ multiplex PCR; TCRdb has only the in-frame clones, and not every one. The table has about 43,000 clones, roughly 85% seen once. V lost 9 bases and J lost 2, with 13 bases in between. This CDR3 is 13 amino acids long. Germline V gene data show CDR1 as LNHDA and CDR2 as SQIVND (reference sequence). Time point meaning: pre-treatment sample, taken before nivolumab and TIL therapy. Enrollment ran from October 2017 to early 2020. This TCR was sampled from a man in his 70s with non-small cell lung cancer. The starting material was blood, obtained at baseline. This chain joins TRBV19 and TRBJ1-1, with D maybe TRBD1 (5 bases). In nucleotides, the CDR3 is TGTGCCAGCCTGCAGGGCGAAAACACTGAAGCTTTCTTT. Protein: CASLQGENTEAFF.